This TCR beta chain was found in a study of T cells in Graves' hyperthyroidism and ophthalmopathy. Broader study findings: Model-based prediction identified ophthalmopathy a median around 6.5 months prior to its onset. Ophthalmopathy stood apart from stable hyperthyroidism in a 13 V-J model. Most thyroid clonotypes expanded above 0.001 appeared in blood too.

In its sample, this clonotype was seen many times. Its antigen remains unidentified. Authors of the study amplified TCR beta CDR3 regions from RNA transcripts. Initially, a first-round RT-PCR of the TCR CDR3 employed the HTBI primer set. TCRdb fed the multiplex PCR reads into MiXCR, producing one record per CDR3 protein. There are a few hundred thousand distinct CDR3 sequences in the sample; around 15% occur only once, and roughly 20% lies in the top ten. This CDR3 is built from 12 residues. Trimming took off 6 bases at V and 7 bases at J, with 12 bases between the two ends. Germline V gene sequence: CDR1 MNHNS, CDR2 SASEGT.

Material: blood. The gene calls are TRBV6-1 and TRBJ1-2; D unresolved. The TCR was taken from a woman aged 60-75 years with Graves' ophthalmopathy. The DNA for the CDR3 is TGTGCCAGCAGGTCCCAGCGGCGTGGCTACACCTTC. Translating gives CASRSQRRGYTF.